This entry features one T cell receptor (beta chain) sequence. The data are from a study of blood T cell repertoires in COVID-19. The CDR3 contains 17 residues. Germline loops: CDR1 KGHDR, CDR2 SFDVKD. V trimming: 1 base; J trimming: 4 bases; junction bases outside the gene matches: 6. Assay used: immunoSEQ multiplex PCR; TCRdb lists only in-frame clones, some missing. The sample has tens of thousands of clones, 65% to 90% seen once. The chain has TRBV24-1 and TRBJ2-1; 10 nucleotides agree with TRBD1. This clonotype originated in a human donor in a cohort sampled during active COVID-19. The sample comprised peripheral blood. DNA for the CDR3: TGTGCCACCAGTGATTTTGGGGAGGGACAGGGGTACAATGAGCAGTTCTTC. Amino acid sequence: CATSDFGEGQGYNEQFF.